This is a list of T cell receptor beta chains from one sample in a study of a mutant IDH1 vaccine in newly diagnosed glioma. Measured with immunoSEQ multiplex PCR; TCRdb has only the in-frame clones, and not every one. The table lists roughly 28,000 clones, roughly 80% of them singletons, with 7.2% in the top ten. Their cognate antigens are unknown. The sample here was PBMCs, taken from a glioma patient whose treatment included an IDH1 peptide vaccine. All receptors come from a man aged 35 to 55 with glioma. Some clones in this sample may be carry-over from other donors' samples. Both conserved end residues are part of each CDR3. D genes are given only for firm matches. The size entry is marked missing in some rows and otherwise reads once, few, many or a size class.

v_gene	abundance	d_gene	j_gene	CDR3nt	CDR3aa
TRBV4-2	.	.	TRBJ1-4	TGTGCCAGCAGCCAAGATCTGCGGGGGTCGAGGGGGGATGAAAAACTGTTTTTT	CASSQDLRGSRGDEKLFF
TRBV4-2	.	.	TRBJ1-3	TGTGCCAGCAGCCAGGCCTTACCAGGGCGCCGGGCGGGAAACACCATATATTTT	CASSQALPGRRAGNTIYF
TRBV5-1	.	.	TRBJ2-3	TGCGCCAGCAGCTTGCAAGGGACAGATACGCAGTATTTT	CASSLQGTDTQYF
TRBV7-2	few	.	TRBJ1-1	TGTGCCAGCAGCCTTAACCCCAGACAGGCCAAGAGGGGCACTGAAGCTTTCTTT	CASSLNPRQAKRGTEAFF
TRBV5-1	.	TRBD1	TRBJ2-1	TGCGCCAGCAGCCCGGGGACAGTTGAGCAGTTCTTC	CASSPGTVEQFF
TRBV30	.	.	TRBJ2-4	TGTGCCTGGAGTGAGACGGGGGTGGACATTCAGTACTTC	CAWSETGVDIQYF
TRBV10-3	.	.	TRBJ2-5	TGTGCCATCAGTGAAGTGGGACGGCAGCAAGAGACCCAGTACTTC	CAISEVGRQQETQYF
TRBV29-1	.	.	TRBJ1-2	TGCAGCGTTGCTAAGCTCCGGGACCCCTTCGGCTACACCTTC	CSVAKLRDPFGYTF
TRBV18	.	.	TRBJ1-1	TGTGCCAGCTCACCACCGGAACGAGACATGAACACTGAAGCTTTCTTT	CASSPPERDMNTEAFF
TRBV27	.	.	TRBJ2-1	TGTGCCAGCAGCGAAACAGGGAGGGGGCAGTTCTTC	CASSETGRGQFF
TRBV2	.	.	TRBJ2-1	TGTGCCAGCAGTTTTCGGCAGGGAGCCTACAATGAGCAGTTCTTC	CASSFRQGAYNEQFF
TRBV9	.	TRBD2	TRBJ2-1	TGTGCCAGCAGCTCTCCGACTAGCGGGGGGGAGGGTGAGCAGTTCTTC	CASSSPTSGGEGEQFF
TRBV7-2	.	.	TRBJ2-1	TGTGCCAGCAGCTTAAATCCCTTTGGCTTTGACAATGAGCAGTTCTTC	CASSLNPFGFDNEQFF
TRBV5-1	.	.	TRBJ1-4	TGCGCCAGCAGCCCACCAGCCCAGGTGGGAGTCGGGAAACTGTTTTTT	CASSPPAQVGVGKLFF
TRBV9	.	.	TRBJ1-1	TGTGCCAGCAGCGGACAGGTCGGGGGCACTGAAGCTTTCTTT	CASSGQVGGTEAFF
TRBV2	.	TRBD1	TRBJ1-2	TGTGCCAGCACGGAACAGGGGCTCGGCTACACCTTC	CASTEQGLGYTF
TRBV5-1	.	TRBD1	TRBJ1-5	TGCGCCAGCAGCTTGTCTGGGACAGGGGATCAGCCCCAGCATTTT	CASSLSGTGDQPQHF
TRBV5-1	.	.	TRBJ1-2	TGCGCCAGCAGCTTGGAATTATCCACTAACTATGGCTACACCTTC	CASSLELSTNYGYTF
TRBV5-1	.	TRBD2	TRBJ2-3	TGCGCCACCGCACCGGGGACTAGCGGGCCAGATACGCAGTATTTT	CATAPGTSGPDTQYF
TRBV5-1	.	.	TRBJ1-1	TGCGCCAGCAGCTTATCCGATAACCTTGAAGCTTTCTTT	CASSLSDNLEAFF
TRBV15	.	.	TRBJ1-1	TGTGCCACCAGCAACGGACAGAGGGTCTCTGAAGCTTTCTTT	CATSNGQRVSEAFF
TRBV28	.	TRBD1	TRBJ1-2	TGTGCCAGCAGCTTGGACAGGGAGGGCTACACCTTC	CASSLDREGYTF
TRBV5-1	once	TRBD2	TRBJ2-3	TGCGCCAGCAGCGCCCGGACTAGCGGGGGGGGTACAGATACGCAGTATTTT	CASSARTSGGGTDTQYF
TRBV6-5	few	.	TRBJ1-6	TGTGCCAGCTACGGCCGCCTCAATTCACCCCTCCACTTT	CASYGRLNSPLHF
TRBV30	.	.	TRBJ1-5	TGTGCCTGGAGTCTGGGACACGGCGATCAGCCCCAGCATTTT	CAWSLGHGDQPQHF
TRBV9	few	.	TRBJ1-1	TGTGCCAGCAGCACTCGCCCGGGGACCACTGAAGCTTTCTTT	CASSTRPGTTEAFF
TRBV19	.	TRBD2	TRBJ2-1	TGTGCCAGTAGTATTGAAGCGGGGATCGTTAAAAATGAGCAGTTCTTC	CASSIEAGIVKNEQFF
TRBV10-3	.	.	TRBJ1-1	TGTGCCATCAGTGACCTTCGAGGCACTGAAGCTTTCTTT	CAISDLRGTEAFF
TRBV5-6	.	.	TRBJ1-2	TGTGCCAGCAGTTCAGGGGCTCCTGGTGGCTACACCTTC	CASSSGAPGGYTF
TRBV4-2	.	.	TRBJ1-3	TGTGCCAGCAGCATGCGGAGATTCGGTGGAAACACCATATATTTT	CASSMRRFGGNTIYF
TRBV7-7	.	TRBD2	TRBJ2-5	TGTGCTAGCAGCTCGGGACTAGCGGGAGAGACCCAGTACTTC	CASSSGLAGETQYF
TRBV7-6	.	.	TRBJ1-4	TGTGCCAGCAGCAGGCTGGGGGAGGCTGAAAAACTGTTTTTT	CASSRLGEAEKLFF
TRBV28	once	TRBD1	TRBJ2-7	TGTGCCAGCACCCGAGAAACAGGGGTCTCCTACGAGCAGTACTTC	CASTRETGVSYEQYF
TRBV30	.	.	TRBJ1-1	TGTGCCTGGAGTGTTGATAGGTTTGAAGCTTTCTTT	CAWSVDRFEAFF
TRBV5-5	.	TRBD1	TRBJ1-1	TGTGCCAGCAGTTTCACTACAGGGGTCGGTGAAGCTTTCTTT	CASSFTTGVGEAFF
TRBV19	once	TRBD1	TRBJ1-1	TGTGCCAGTAGGATGGGACAGGACGGGAACACTGAAGCTTTCTTT	CASRMGQDGNTEAFF
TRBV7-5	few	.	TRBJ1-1	TGTGCCAGAAGTTTCAGGGAAGCTTTCTTT	CARSFREAFF
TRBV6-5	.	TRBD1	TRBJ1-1	TGTGCCAGCAGTTTTGGACAGGGTTACGAGGTTAGTGGAGCTTTCTTT	CASSFGQGYEVSGAFF
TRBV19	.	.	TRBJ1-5	TGTGCCAGTAGTATATCGGAGGGGACGAGGCAGCCCCAGCATTTT	CASSISEGTRQPQHF
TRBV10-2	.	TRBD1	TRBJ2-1	TGCGCCAGCAGTGAGCCCTCGGACAGGCCCCGGGAGCAGTTCTTC	CASSEPSDRPREQFF
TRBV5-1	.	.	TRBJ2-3	TGCGCCAGCAGCTTGTGGCAGTTTGAGGCAGATACGCAGTATTTT	CASSLWQFEADTQYF
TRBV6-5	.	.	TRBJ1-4	TGTGCCAGCAGTTACTCCCGGATAGGGAGTGAAAAACTGTTTTTT	CASSYSRIGSEKLFF
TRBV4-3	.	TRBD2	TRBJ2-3	TGCGCCAGCAGCCAAGATTCGAGCGGGGCGCCCCCAGATACGCAGTATTTT	CASSQDSSGAPPDTQYF
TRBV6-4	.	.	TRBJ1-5	TGTGCCAGCAGTGACGACGGGACCGCTCTACAGCCCCAGCATTTT	CASSDDGTALQPQHF
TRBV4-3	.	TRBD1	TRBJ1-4	TGCGCCAGCAGCCCCTCCCCCCAGGGGGCGCGTGAAAAACTGTTTTTT	CASSPSPQGAREKLFF
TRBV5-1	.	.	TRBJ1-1	TGCGCCAGCAGCTTGGAACAGCTAATGAACACTGAAGCTTTCTTT	CASSLEQLMNTEAFF
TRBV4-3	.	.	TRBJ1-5	TGCGCCAGCAGCCAAAGTTGGTTGGGCAATCAGCCCCAGCATTTT	CASSQSWLGNQPQHF
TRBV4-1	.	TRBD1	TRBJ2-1	TGCGCCAGCAGCCCTCTGGGACAGGGATTAAATGAGCAGTTCTTC	CASSPLGQGLNEQFF
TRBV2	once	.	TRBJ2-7	TGTGCCAGCAGGGAGGGAATGGGGGGGCAGTACTTC	CASREGMGGQYF
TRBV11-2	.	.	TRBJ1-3	TGTGCCAGCAGCTTAGGTAGAGGCAGTTACTCTGGAAACACCATATATTTT	CASSLGRGSYSGNTIYF
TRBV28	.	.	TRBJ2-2	TGTGCCAGCACCCCGGGAGCCTTAGGTGGCGGGGAGCTGTTTTTT	CASTPGALGGGELFF